This T cell receptor beta chain appears in the sequencing data of a study of cytotoxic CD8 clonotypes in ibrutinib-treated CLL. About the study: The average sample held roughly 250,000 productive templates and 96,000 or so productive rearrangements. Overall study findings and caveats: Clonality correlated strongly with circulating CD8+ T cells and exceeded age-matched healthy donors at baseline. For progressing versus sustained-remission patients, sampling times were not the same.

In germline, CDR1 is MGHDK, CDR2 SYGVNS. The CDR3 length is 13 residues. The ends were cut back, 4 bases at V and 4 bases at J, with 10 bases in the middle. In regard to this clone: The antigen is not known.

Some clones are missing from TCRdb's copy, which holds only in-frame ones; the method was immunoSEQ multiplex PCR. The sample shows approximately 91,000 clones, around 79% of them seen only once. The sequence was collected from a human donor with chronic lymphocytic leukemia. This chain links TRBV25-1 with TRBJ2-5, with D unclear. The sample in question was PBMCs, obtained after 12 months of ibrutinib treatment. The CDR3 spells CASSGHGLETQYF. The CDR3 DNA follows: TGTGCCAGCAGTGGCCATGGTTTAGAGACCCAGTACTTC.